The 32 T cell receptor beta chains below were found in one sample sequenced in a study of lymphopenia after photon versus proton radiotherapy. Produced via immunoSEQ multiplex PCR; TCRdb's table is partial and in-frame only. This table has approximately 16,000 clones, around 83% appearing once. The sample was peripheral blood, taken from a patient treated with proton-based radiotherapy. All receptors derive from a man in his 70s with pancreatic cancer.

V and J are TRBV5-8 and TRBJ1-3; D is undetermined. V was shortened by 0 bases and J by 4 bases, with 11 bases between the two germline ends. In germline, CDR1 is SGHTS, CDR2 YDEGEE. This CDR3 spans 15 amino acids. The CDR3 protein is CASSLALGLGNTIYF. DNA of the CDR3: TGTGCCAGCAGCTTGGCCCTGGGATTGGGAAACACCATATATTTT.

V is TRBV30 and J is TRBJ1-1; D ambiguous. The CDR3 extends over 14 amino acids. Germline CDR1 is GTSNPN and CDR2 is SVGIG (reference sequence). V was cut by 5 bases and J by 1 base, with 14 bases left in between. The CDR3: CAWYDRTANTEAFF. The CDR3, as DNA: TGTGCCTGGTACGATCGGACGGCGAACACTGAAGCTTTCTTT.

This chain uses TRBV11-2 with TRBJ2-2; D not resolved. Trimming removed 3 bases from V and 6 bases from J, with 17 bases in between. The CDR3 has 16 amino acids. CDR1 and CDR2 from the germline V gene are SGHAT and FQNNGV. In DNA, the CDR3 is TGTGCCAGCAGCTTGTACGGACCCAGTCCCGCCGGGGAGCTGTTTTTT. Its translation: CASSLYGPSPAGELFF. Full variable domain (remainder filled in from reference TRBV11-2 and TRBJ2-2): EAGVAQSPRYKIIEKRQSVAFWCNPISGHATLYWYQQILGQGPKLLIQFQNNGVVDDSQLPKDRFSAERLKGVDSTLKIQPAKLEDSAVYLCASSLYGPSPAGELFFGEGSRLTVL.

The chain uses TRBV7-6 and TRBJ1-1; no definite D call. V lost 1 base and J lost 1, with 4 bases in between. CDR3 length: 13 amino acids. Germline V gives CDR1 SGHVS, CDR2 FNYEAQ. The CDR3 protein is CASSLGRNTEAFF. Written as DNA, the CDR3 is TGTGCCAGCAGCTTAGGTAGGAACACTGAAGCTTTCTTT.

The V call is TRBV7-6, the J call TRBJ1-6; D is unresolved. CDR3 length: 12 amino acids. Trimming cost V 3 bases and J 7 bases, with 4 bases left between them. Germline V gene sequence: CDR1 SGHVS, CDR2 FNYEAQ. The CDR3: CASSFVNSPLHF. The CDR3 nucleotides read TGTGCCAGCAGCTTCGTCAATTCACCCCTCCACTTT.

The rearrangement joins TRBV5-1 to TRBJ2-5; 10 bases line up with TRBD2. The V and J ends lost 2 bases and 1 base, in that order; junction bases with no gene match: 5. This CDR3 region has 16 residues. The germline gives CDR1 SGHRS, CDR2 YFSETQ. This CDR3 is CASSFKTSGVQETQYF. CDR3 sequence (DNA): TGCGCCAGCAGCTTTAAAACTAGCGGGGTCCAAGAGACCCAGTACTTC.

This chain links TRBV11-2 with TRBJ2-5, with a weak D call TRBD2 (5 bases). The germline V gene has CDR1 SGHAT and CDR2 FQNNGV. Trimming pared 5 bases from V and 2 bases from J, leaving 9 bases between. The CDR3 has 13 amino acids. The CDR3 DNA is TGTGCCAGCAGCGGTAGCGCACAAGAGACCCAGTACTTC. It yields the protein CASSGSAQETQYF.

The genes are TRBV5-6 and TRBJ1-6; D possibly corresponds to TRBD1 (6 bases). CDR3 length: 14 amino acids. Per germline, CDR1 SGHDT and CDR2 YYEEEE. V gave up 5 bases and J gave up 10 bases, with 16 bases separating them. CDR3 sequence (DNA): TGTGCCAGCAGGCGAAAACAGGGTTGGTCACCCCTCCACTTT. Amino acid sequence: CASRRKQGWSPLHF.

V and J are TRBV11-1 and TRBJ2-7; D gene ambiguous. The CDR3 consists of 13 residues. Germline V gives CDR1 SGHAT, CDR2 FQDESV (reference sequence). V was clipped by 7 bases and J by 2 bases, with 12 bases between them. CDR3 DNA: TGTGCCAGCACTTTAGACGGAGCCTACGAGCAGTACTTC. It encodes CASTLDGAYEQYF.

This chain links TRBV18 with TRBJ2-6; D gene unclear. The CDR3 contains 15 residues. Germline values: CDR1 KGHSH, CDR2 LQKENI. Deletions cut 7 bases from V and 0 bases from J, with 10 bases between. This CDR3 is CASCGSPSGANVLTF. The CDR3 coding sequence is TGTGCCAGCTGTGGCAGCCCCTCTGGGGCCAACGTCCTGACTTTC.

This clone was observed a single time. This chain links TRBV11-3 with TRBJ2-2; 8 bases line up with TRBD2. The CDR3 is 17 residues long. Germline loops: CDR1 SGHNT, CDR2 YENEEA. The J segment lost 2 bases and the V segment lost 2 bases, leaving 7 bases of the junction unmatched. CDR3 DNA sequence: TGTGCCAGCAGCTTATTTGCGGGAGGACCCAACACCGGGGAGCTGTTTTTT. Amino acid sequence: CASSLFAGGPNTGELFF.

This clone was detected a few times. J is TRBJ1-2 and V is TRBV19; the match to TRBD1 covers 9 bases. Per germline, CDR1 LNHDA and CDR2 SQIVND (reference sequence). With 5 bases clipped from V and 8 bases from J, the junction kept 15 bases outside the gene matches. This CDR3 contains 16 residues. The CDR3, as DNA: TGTGCCAGTAGTCCCGACAGGGGGTCTGACCCTCGGGGCTACACCTTC. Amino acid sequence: CASSPDRGSDPRGYTF.

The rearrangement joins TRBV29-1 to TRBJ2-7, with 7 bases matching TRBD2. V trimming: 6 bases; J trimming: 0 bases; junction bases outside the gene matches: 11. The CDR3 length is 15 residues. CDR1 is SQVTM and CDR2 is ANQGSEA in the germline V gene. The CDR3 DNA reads TGCAGCGTCAGCGGGGAGGCAGGCCTCTCCTACGAGCAGTACTTC. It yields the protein CSVSGEAGLSYEQYF.

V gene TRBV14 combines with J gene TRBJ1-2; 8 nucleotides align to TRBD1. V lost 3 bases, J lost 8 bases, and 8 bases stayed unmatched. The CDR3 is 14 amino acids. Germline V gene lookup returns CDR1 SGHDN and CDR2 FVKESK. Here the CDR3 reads CASSHLTGAGGYTF. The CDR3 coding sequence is TGTGCCAGCAGCCACCTGACAGGGGCGGGGGGCTACACCTTC.

CDR3 in DNA: TGTGCCAGCAGCTCAGACAGGGACTACGAGCAGTACTTC. Translation gives CASSSDRDYEQYF. V gene TRBV9 combines with J gene TRBJ2-7; 7 nucleotides match TRBD1. This CDR3 comprises 13 residues. In germline, CDR1 is SGDLS, CDR2 YYNGEE. V shed 4 bases, J shed 3 bases, and the junction held 4 bases outside the gene matches.

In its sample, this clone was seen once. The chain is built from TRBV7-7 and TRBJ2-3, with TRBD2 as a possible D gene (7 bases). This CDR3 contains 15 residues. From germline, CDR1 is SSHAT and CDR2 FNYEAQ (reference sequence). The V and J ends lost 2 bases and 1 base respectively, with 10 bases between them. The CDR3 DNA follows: TGTGCCAGCAGCTTAAGGGGGGGCGGCACAGATACGCAGTATTTT. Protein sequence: CASSLRGGGTDTQYF. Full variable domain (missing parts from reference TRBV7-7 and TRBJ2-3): GAGVSQSPRYKVTKRGQDVTLRCDPISSHATLYWYQQALGQGPEFLTYFNYEAQPDKSGLPSDRFSAERPEGSISTLTIQRTEQRDSAMYRCASSLRGGGTDTQYFGPGTRLTVL.

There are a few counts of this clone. The CDR3 bases are TGTGCCTGGAGTCTAGCTTCCGATGAGCAGTTCTTC. Translated, it gives CAWSLASDEQFF. V gene TRBV30 combines with J gene TRBJ2-1, with D maybe TRBD2 (5 bases). The CDR3 contains 12 residues. V was trimmed by 2 bases and J by 8 bases, leaving 10 bases between them. Germline V CDR1 and CDR2: GTSNPN, SVGIG (reference sequence).

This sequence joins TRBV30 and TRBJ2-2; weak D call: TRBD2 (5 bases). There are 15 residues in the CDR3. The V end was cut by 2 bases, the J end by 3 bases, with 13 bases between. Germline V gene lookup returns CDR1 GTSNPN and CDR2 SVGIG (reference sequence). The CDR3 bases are TGTGCCTGGAGTTCTACTAGGGCGTACACCGGGGAGCTGTTTTTT. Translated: CAWSSTRAYTGELFF.

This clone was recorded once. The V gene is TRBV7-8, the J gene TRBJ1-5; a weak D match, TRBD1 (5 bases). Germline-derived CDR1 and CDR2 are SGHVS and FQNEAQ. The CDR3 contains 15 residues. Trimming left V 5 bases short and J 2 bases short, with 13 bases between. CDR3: CASSPLGVGNQPQHF. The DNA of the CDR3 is TGTGCCAGCAGCCCCCTGGGGGTTGGCAATCAGCCCCAGCATTTT.

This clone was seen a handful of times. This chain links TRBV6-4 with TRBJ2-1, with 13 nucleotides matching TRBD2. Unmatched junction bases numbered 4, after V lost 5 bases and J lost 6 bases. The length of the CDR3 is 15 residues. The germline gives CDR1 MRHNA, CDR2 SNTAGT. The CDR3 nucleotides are TGTGCCAGCAGTTCCACTAGCGGGGGGGCCAATGAGCAGTTCTTC. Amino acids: CASSSTSGGANEQFF.

CDR3: CASSPRGAGGAGYGYTF. The CDR3 nucleotides are TGTGCCAGTAGTCCCCGCGGGGCAGGGGGCGCGGGCTATGGCTACACCTTC. V and J are TRBV19 and TRBJ1-2; 8 bases align to TRBD1. The CDR3 totals 17 residues. Germline V gene lookup returns CDR1 LNHDA and CDR2 SQIVND (reference sequence). With 5 bases clipped from V and 4 bases from J, the junction kept 15 bases outside the gene matches.

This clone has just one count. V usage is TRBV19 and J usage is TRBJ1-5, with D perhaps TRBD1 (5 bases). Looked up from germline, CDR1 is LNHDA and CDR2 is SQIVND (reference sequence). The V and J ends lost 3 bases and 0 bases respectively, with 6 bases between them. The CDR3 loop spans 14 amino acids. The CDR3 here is CASSIQGSNQPQHF. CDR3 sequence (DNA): TGTGCCAGTAGTATCCAGGGTAGCAATCAGCCCCAGCATTTT.

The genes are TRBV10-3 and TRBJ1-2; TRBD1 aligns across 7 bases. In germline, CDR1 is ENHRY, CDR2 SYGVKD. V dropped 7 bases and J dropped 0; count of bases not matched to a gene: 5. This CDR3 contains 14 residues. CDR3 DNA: TGTGCCATCAATCCGGACAGGACTAACTATGGCTACACCTTC. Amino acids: CAINPDRTNYGYTF.

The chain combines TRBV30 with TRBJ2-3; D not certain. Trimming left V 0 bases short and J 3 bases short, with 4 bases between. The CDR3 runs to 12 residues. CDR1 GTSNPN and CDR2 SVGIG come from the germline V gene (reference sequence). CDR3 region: CAWSVQTDTQYF. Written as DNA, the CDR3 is TGTGCCTGGAGTGTACAGACAGATACGCAGTATTTT.

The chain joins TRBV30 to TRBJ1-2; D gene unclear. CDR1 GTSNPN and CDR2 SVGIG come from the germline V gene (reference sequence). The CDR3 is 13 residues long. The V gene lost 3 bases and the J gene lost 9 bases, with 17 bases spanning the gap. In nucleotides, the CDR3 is TGTGCCTGGAGCCCCAGACTGTCTAGTAGCTACACCTTC. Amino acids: CAWSPRLSSSYTF.

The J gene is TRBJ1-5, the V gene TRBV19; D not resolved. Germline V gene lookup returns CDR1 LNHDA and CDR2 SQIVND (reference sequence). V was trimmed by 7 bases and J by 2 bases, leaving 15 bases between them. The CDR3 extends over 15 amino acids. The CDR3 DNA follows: TGTGCCAGTACCTGGGTCGTTAGCGGCAATCAGCCCCAGCATTTT. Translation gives CASTWVVSGNQPQHF. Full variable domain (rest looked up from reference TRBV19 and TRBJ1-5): DGGITQSPKYLFRKEGQNVTLSCEQNLNHDAMYWYRQDPGQGLRLIYYSQIVNDFQKGDIAEGYSVSREKKESFPLTVTSAQKNPTAFYLCASTWVVSGNQPQHFGDGTRLSIL.

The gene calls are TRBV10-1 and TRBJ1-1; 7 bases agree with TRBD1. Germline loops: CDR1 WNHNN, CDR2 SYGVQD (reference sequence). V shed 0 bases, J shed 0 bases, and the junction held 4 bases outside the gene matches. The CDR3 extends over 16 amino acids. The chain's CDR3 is CASSESQGGMNTEAFF. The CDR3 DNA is TGCGCCAGCAGTGAGTCGCAGGGGGGAATGAACACTGAAGCTTTCTTT.

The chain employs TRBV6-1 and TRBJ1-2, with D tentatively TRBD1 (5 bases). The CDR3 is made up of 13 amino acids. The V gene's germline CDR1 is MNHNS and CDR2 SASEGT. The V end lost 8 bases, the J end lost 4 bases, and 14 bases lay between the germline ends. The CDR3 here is CASEGTEVYGYTF. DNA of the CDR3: TGTGCCAGCGAAGGGACGGAGGTCTATGGCTACACCTTC.

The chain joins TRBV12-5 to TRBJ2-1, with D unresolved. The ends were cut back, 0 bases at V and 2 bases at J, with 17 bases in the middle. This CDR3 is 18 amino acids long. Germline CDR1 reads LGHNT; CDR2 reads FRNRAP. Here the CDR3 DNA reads TGTGCTAGTGGTTTGGTAGGTTTCTCTCAAACCCCCTACAATGAGCAGTTCTTC. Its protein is CASGLVGFSQTPYNEQFF.

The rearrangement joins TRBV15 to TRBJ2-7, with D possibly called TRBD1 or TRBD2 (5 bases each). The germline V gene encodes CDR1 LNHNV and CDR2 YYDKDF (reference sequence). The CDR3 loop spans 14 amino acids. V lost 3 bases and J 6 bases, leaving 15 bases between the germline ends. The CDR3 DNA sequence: TGTGCCACCAGCAGGACCGGCAGAGGGACCGAGCAGTACTTC. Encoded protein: CATSRTGRGTEQYF.

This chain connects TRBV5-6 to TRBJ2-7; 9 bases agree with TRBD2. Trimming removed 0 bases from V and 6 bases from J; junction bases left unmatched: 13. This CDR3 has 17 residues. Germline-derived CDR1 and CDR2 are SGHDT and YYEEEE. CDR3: CASSLGPLAGATSEQYF. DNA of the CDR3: TGTGCCAGCAGCTTGGGCCCTTTAGCGGGGGCCACCTCCGAGCAGTACTTC.

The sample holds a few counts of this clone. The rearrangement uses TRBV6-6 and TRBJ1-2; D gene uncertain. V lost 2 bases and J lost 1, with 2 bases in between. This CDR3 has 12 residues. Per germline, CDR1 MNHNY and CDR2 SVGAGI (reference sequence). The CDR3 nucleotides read TGTGCCAGCAGTTACGATAACTATGGCTACACCTTC. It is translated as CASSYDNYGYTF.